These 6 T cell receptor beta chains share one sample of origin, sequenced in a study of shared clonotypes between healthy human individuals (dated by TCRdb to between 2020 and 2021). The library was made by the immunoSEQ multiplex PCR assay. TCRdb obtained this table from immuneACCESS and retained in-frame rearrangements with V and J assigned. These tables miss some clones; where compared with another copy, unresolved V genes account for less than half of the shortfall, and the remainder is unexplained. The sample table records a few million clones; 85% to 95% of these occur just once. The ten largest clones take up 0.3% to 0.45% of the sample. Material for sequencing was naive CD4+ T cells from PBMCs. Per the publication, the cell subset or site label means: CD45RA+ positively selected. These receptors were collected from a man younger than 35 in good health. Some clones in this sample may be carry-over from other donors' samples.

The gene calls are TRBV7-2 and TRBJ1-1, with unresolved D. The CDR3 covers 15 residues. Trimming took 5 bases from V and 0 from J, leaving 13 bases between them. The V gene's germline CDR1 is SGHTA and CDR2 FQGNSA. CDR3 bases: TGTGCCAGCAGCCCCCCCCCGATAATGAACACTGAAGCTTTCTTT. Its protein is CASSPPPIMNTEAFF.

The rearrangement links TRBV5-1 to TRBJ2-1; no clear D gene. This CDR3 is 13 amino acids long. V was cut by 4 bases and J by 5 bases, with 10 bases left in between. Germline CDR1 SGHRS, CDR2 YFSETQ. CDR3 amino acids: CASSVGRNNEQFF. In DNA form, the CDR3 reads TGCGCCAGCAGCGTGGGAAGGAACAATGAGCAGTTCTTC.

The chain links TRBV18 to TRBJ1-1; 7 nucleotides line up with TRBD1. The V gene's germline CDR1 is KGHSH and CDR2 LQKENI. Unmatched junction bases numbered 7, after V lost 5 bases and J lost 1 base. The CDR3 runs 15 residues. CDR3 protein: CASSVSGTANTEAFF. The CDR3 DNA reads TGTGCCAGCTCAGTGTCCGGGACAGCGAACACTGAAGCTTTCTTT.

This chain connects TRBV6-1 to TRBJ1-2; D may be TRBD1 (6 bases). Germline CDR1 MNHNS, CDR2 SASEGT. The CDR3 totals 16 residues. V was shortened by 3 bases and J by 8 bases, with 22 bases between the two germline ends. CDR3 DNA: TGTGCCAGCAGTGAGCGGCCCCGGGGGCAGGGCGGCGGCTACACCTTC. This gives the protein CASSERPRGQGGGYTF.

On this clone itself: Within the sample, other DNA sequences also encode this same CDR3. V and J are TRBV6-5 and TRBJ2-1; 11 bases fit TRBD2. Germline V gene data show CDR1 as MNHEY and CDR2 as SVGAGI. Trimming at V came to 0 bases and at J to 5 bases, leaving 3 bases not matched to a gene. This CDR3 region has 16 residues. The CDR3 spells CASSYSGTSGNNEQFF. CDR3 nucleotide sequence: TGTGCCAGCAGTTACTCGGGGACTAGCGGAAACAATGAGCAGTTCTTC.

The rearrangement uses TRBV21-1 and TRBJ2-7; the table's D call TRBD1 went unverified against the DNA. TRBV21-1 is designated a pseudogene. This CDR3 comprises 10 residues. The CDR3 nucleotides read TGTGCCAGCAGGTCAGCAGGGGAGTACTTC. It is translated as CASRSAGEYF.